The 20 T cell receptor beta chains presented below share a single source sample, sequenced in a study of blood T cell repertoires in COVID-19. Clones were read by immunoSEQ multiplex PCR, and TCRdb kept only the in-frame ones, dropping some. The sample comprises 200,000 to 250,000 clones, 70% to 90% of which are singletons, and around 1.5% rests with the top ten. The sample taken for sequencing was peripheral blood. Receptor source: a man between 18 and 29 years old with active or convalescent COVID-19.

The J gene is TRBJ1-4, the V gene TRBV7-9, with TRBD1 matching over 9 bases. Germline V gene lookup returns CDR1 SEHNR and CDR2 FQNEAQ (reference sequence). V gave up 5 bases and J gave up 5 bases; unmatched junction bases: 6. The length of the CDR3 is 15 residues. CDR3: CASSPPGQGNEKLFF. Here the CDR3 DNA reads TGTGCCAGCAGCCCTCCGGGACAGGGAAATGAAAAACTGTTTTTT.

The chain employs TRBV11-2 and TRBJ2-1, with D tentatively TRBD2 (7 bases). Germline loops: CDR1 SGHAT, CDR2 FQNNGV. The CDR3 is made up of 15 amino acids. V lost 4 bases, J lost 5 bases, and 15 bases lay in between. The CDR3 region has the DNA TGTGCCAGCAGCTCAGGGGCCGGGACTAACAATGAGCAGTTCTTC. Translating gives CASSSGAGTNNEQFF.

CDR3 region: CASSLLPGGNSPLHF. The CDR3 coding sequence is TGTGCCAGCAGCTTACTCCCAGGGGGCAATTCACCCCTCCACTTT. The V gene is TRBV11-2, the J gene TRBJ1-6, with TRBD1 matching 8 bases. The germline CDR1 and CDR2 sequences are SGHAT and FQNNGV. The CDR3 sequence is 15 residues long. The junction had 4 bases not matched to a gene; V was cut back by 2 bases and J by 7 bases.

The V gene is TRBV7-8, the J gene TRBJ2-7; D ambiguous. The CDR3 consists of 14 residues. CDR1 and CDR2 (germline): SGHVS, FQNEAQ. V was clipped by 1 base and J by 5 bases, with 12 bases between them. The DNA for the CDR3 is TGTGCCAGCAGCTTAGGGGTCGCTGGGCACGAGCAGTACTTC. Translating it yields CASSLGVAGHEQYF.

This rearrangement joins TRBV6-6 to TRBJ2-7; 7 nucleotides line up with TRBD2. The CDR3 loop spans 17 amino acids. The junction had 19 bases not matched to a gene; V was cut back by 5 bases and J by 6 bases. From germline, CDR1 is MNHNY and CDR2 SVGAGI (reference sequence). CDR3 bases: TGTGCCAGCAGTCGAGCTAGACTAGCCCCGTTGGAGGGCGAGCAGTACTTC. Translated: CASSRARLAPLEGEQYF.

The chain recombines TRBV18 with TRBJ1-4, with TRBD1 matching over 9 bases. Looked up from germline, CDR1 is KGHSH and CDR2 is LQKENI. This CDR3 spans 16 amino acids. The V gene end was trimmed by 6 bases and the J gene end by 3 bases; junction bases not matched to a gene: 8. For the CDR3, the DNA is TGTGCCAGCTCTCGACAGGGGGGGTTGCCTAATGAAAAACTGTTTTTT. Amino acids: CASSRQGGLPNEKLFF.

This sequence joins TRBV10-2 and TRBJ2-5, with 12 bases that match TRBD2. Germline CDR1 and CDR2: WSHSY and SAAADI. Unmatched junction bases numbered 10, after V lost 2 bases and J lost 9 bases. The CDR3 runs to 16 residues. For the CDR3, the DNA is TGCGCCAGCAGTGAGAGTTGGGCTAGCGGGGGGGCGGCCCAGTACTTC. Protein product: CASSESWASGGAAQYF.

The chain couples TRBV30 to TRBJ2-7; D may be TRBD2 (5 bases). Trimming took 0 bases from V and 4 from J, leaving 13 bases between them. This CDR3 has 14 residues. Germline V gene lookup returns CDR1 GTSNPN and CDR2 SVGIG (reference sequence). This chain's CDR3 is CAWSVGEGEYEQYF. The CDR3 bases are TGTGCCTGGAGTGTCGGAGAGGGCGAGTACGAGCAGTACTTC.

J is TRBJ2-7 and V is TRBV2, with 12 bases identical to TRBD2. The CDR3 extends over 17 amino acids. The J segment lost 5 bases and the V segment lost 2 bases, leaving 10 bases of the junction unmatched. Germline V gene data show CDR1 as SNHLY and CDR2 as FYNNEI. CDR3 sequence: CASSEPSGRAYRDEQYF. CDR3 sequence (DNA): TGTGCCAGCAGTGAACCTAGCGGGAGGGCTTATCGGGACGAGCAGTACTTC.

The V and J genes are TRBV7-9 and TRBJ1-2; 7 bases line up with TRBD1. The CDR3 runs to 16 residues. CDR1 and CDR2 from the germline V gene are SEHNR and FQNEAQ (reference sequence). The V and J ends lost 5 bases and 6 bases, in that order; junction bases with no gene match: 15. CDR3 residues: CASSPSGQQIRNGYTF. In nucleotides, the CDR3 is TGTGCCAGCAGCCCGTCGGGACAGCAGATTCGGAATGGCTACACCTTC.

The CDR3 DNA reads as TGCGCCAGCAGCTTGAGTGGCTCGAACTATGGCTACACCTTC. Protein sequence: CASSLSGSNYGYTF. V gene TRBV5-1 combines with J gene TRBJ1-2; D is unresolved. V was clipped by 1 base and J by 2 bases, with 9 bases between them. In germline, CDR1 is SGHRS, CDR2 YFSETQ. CDR3 length: 14 residues.

This clone came up once. The rearrangement joins TRBV15 to TRBJ2-7, with D maybe TRBD2 (6 bases). The CDR3 has 13 amino acids. V lost 3 bases to trimming and J lost 2 bases, with 8 bases between them. Germline V gene lookup returns CDR1 LNHNV and CDR2 YYDKDF (reference sequence). CDR3 loop: CATSSGEAYEQYF. The CDR3 DNA reads TGTGCCACCAGCAGTGGGGAGGCCTACGAGCAGTACTTC. Full variable domain (missing parts from reference TRBV15 and TRBJ2-7): DAMVIQNPRYQVTQFGKPVTLSCSQTLNHNVMYWYQQKSSQAPKLLFHYYDKDFNNEADTPDNFQSRRPNTSFCFLDIRSPGLGDTAMYLCATSSGEAYEQYFGPGTRLTVT.

Points on this clone: One junction end disagrees with the germline gene, perhaps due to a read error. The V call is TRBV18, the J call TRBJ2-6; possibly TRBD1 for D (6 bases). Germline V gives CDR1 KGHSH, CDR2 LQKENI. CDR3 size: 17 residues. The CDR3: CASSPTGTTNSGGVPTF. The CDR3 nucleotides are TGTGCCAGCTCACCAACGGGGACAACCAACTCTGGGGGCGTCCCGACTTTC.

This sequence joins TRBV30 and TRBJ1-1, with D possibly matching TRBD1 (6 bases). V was trimmed by 4 bases and J by 1 base, leaving 10 bases between them. Germline CDR1 GTSNPN, CDR2 SVGIG (reference sequence). The CDR3 length is 13 residues. CDR3 coding DNA: TGTGCCTGGAACCTACAGGGGAACACTGAAGCTTTCTTT. It translates to CAWNLQGNTEAFF.

The chain carries TRBV30 and TRBJ2-2, with D possibly TRBD1 on 8 matching bases. The CDR3 length is 16 residues. Per germline, CDR1 GTSNPN and CDR2 SVGIG (reference sequence). V lost 4 bases and J 6 bases, leaving 21 bases between the germline ends. In DNA form, the CDR3 reads TGTGCCTGGAAAATACAGGGGGGAGGGGAATCCGGGGAGCTGTTTTTT. Amino acids: CAWKIQGGGESGELFF.

The chain employs TRBV5-1 and TRBJ2-3; 9 bases are shared with TRBD2. The V gene's germline CDR1 is SGHRS and CDR2 YFSETQ. CDR3 size: 15 residues. V lost 0 bases to trimming and J lost 6 bases; unmatched junction nucleotides: 5. The CDR3 sequence: CASSLGERGADTQYF. The CDR3 DNA is TGCGCCAGCAGCTTGGGGGAGCGGGGGGCGGATACGCAGTATTTT.

This clone occurred once. The V call is TRBV5-1, the J call TRBJ2-3; TRBD1 matches 8 bases. This CDR3 contains 15 residues. Germline V gives CDR1 SGHRS, CDR2 YFSETQ. Trimming at V came to 3 bases and at J to 0 bases, leaving 3 bases not matched to a gene. CDR3 in DNA: TGCGCCAGCAGCTCCGACAGGGGAAGCACAGATACGCAGTATTTT. This gives the protein CASSSDRGSTDTQYF.

The CDR3 nucleotides are TGTGCCATCAGCGCCGGGACAGGACCTTCTGGAAACACCATATATTTT. Protein sequence: CAISAGTGPSGNTIYF. The J gene is TRBJ1-3, the V gene TRBV10-3; TRBD1 agrees at 8 bases. After removal of 6 bases from V and 1 base from J, the junction contained 8 bases not matched to a gene. Germline V lookup: CDR1 ENHRY, CDR2 SYGVKD. The CDR3 covers 16 residues.

The V and J genes are TRBV5-1 and TRBJ2-7; no definite D call. The V and J ends lost 1 base and 3 bases respectively, with 8 bases between them. The length of the CDR3 is 13 residues. Germline V gene data show CDR1 as SGHRS and CDR2 as YFSETQ. The CDR3, as DNA: TGCGCCAGCAGCTTGAGCACCTTCTACGAGCAGTACTTC. Its protein product is CASSLSTFYEQYF.

The J gene is TRBJ2-1, the V gene TRBV19; the D gene is possibly TRBD2 (6 bases). Germline loops: CDR1 LNHDA, CDR2 SQIVND (reference sequence). V lost 0 bases to trimming and J lost 9 bases, with 9 bases between them. The CDR3 is 13 amino acids. CDR3 nucleotides: TGTGCCAGTAGTATAGAAAATAGCGGTGAGCAGTTCTTC. The encoded protein is CASSIENSGEQFF. Full variable domain (rest looked up from reference TRBV19 and TRBJ2-1): DGGITQSPKYLFRKEGQNVTLSCEQNLNHDAMYWYRQDPGQGLRLIYYSQIVNDFQKGDIAEGYSVSREKKESFPLTVTSAQKNPTAFYLCASSIENSGEQFFGPGTRLTVL.